A selection of T cell receptor beta chains follows, all from one sample in a study of T cells in Graves' hyperthyroidism and ophthalmopathy. TCRdb re-analysed the multiplex PCR reads in MiXCR, keeping a single row per CDR3 protein. The repertoire holds a few hundred thousand distinct CDR3 sequences, with about 20% as singletons. Sequenced material: blood. These receptors were collected from a man between 18 and 35 years old with Graves' hyperthyroidism. The CDR3 runs from the conserved cysteine through the conserved F or W. Each record gives: V gene, J gene, D gene, clone size, CDR3 DNA, CDR3 protein. D genes are given only for firm matches. Clone size appears in some rows only: once, few, many, or a class for an expanded clone.

TRBV28	TRBJ2-2	-	many	TGTGCCAGCAGTTTTCCCCTAAAGAGGAACACCGGGGAGCTGTTTTTT	CASSFPLKRNTGELFF
TRBV29-1	TRBJ2-2	-	many	TGCAGCGTTGACTACGGGGGAGCGACGGTCGGGGAGCTGTTTTTT	CSVDYGGATVGELFF
TRBV5-1	TRBJ1-1	-	many	TGCGCCACCTCGACGGAAATCAACACTGAAGCTTTCTTT	CATSTEINTEAFF
TRBV28	TRBJ1-1	-	many	TGTGCCAGCAGTCCTCGGGACGCCCCTTGGGCCACTGAAGCTTTCTTT	CASSPRDAPWATEAFF
TRBV6-5	TRBJ2-7	-	-	TGTGCCAGCAGTTACTCGGCGCAGGGAATCTCGGAGCAGTACTTC	CASSYSAQGISEQYF
TRBV12-3/TRBV12-4	TRBJ1-6	TRBD1	-	TGTGCCAGCAGTCGAAACGGACAGGGCGGATCACCCCTCCACTTT	CASSRNGQGGSPLHF
TRBV5-1	TRBJ2-5	-	few	TGCGCCAGCAGCTTAATGACAGTTCCTCAAGAGACCCAGTACTTC	CASSLMTVPQETQYF
TRBV7-2	TRBJ2-2	-	-	TGTGCCAGCAGCTTAGCGCTCCGGACCGGGGAGCTGTTTTTT	CASSLALRTGELFF
TRBV20-1	TRBJ1-1	-	many	TGCAGTGCTCCCCATCCCCCGGACAACGCCAGAGCTTTCTTT	CSAPHPPDNARAFF
TRBV28	TRBJ1-1	-	many	TGTGCCAGCAGCCAACACAGGGTAGGCACTGAAGCTTTCTTT	CASSQHRVGTEAFF
TRBV28	TRBJ1-1	-	many	TGTGCCAGCAGTTTAGGACATCCGGGGCTGGGGGGGGCTTTCTTT	CASSLGHPGLGGAFF
TRBV6-5	TRBJ1-2	-	many	TGTGCCAGCAGTTACGACAAAGTCTATGGCTACACCTTC	CASSYDKVYGYTF
TRBV18	TRBJ1-3	-	-	TGTGCCAGCTCACCAATCGAGCAGCCCTTCTCTGGAAACACCATATATTTT	CASSPIEQPFSGNTIYF
TRBV12-3/TRBV12-4	TRBJ1-2	-	once	TGTGCCAGCAGTTTACGGCGGCTCTATGGCTACACCTTC	CASSLRRLYGYTF
TRBV28	TRBJ1-2	TRBD1	many	TGTGCCAGCAGTTTAGGGCAGGGGGCTAACTATGGCTACACCTTC	CASSLGQGANYGYTF
TRBV7-2	TRBJ2-2	-	-	TGTGCCAGCAGCTTACGTAGGACCAGCGGGGAGCTGTTTTTT	CASSLRRTSGELFF
TRBV20-1	TRBJ2-5	-	many	TGCAGTTACCCTAGAGGAGGGGGCCAAGAGACCCAGTACTTC	CSYPRGGGQETQYF
TRBV28	TRBJ1-1	-	many	TGTGCCAGCAGTCAATCCTCCTTCCCGGGATGGGGTTCGAACACTGAAGCTTTCTTT	CASSQSSFPGWGSNTEAFF
TRBV7-9	TRBJ1-2	-	few	TGTGCCAGCAGGGCTAAGGCCTTC	CASRAKAF
TRBV19	TRBJ2-7	-	many	TGTGCCAGTAGTATCGCGGGTACGGCATTCTACGAGCAGTACTTC	CASSIAGTAFYEQYF
TRBV6-1	TRBJ2-7	TRBD2	-	TGTGCCAGCAGAGAGCGGGGGACCCGCTCCTACGAGCAGTACTTC	CASRERGTRSYEQYF
TRBV12-3/TRBV12-4	TRBJ2-7	-	-	TGTGCCAGCAGCCCGACCTTGACGGCCCGTGAGCAGTACTTC	CASSPTLTAREQYF
TRBV11-2	TRBJ2-2	-	-	TGTGCCAGCCTTTCTCCTTCCGGGGAGCTGTTTTTT	CASLSPSGELFF
TRBV12-5	TRBJ2-7	-	many	TGTGCTAGTGGTAACCCCCACTCCTACGAGCAGTACTTC	CASGNPHSYEQYF
TRBV11-2	TRBJ2-5	-	few	TGTGCCAGCAGCTTAACGGGGATGGTAGAGACCCAGTACTTC	CASSLTGMVETQYF
TRBV20-1	TRBJ2-7	-	few	TGCAGTGCTACTCAGGGCCTTGGACCCTACGAGCAGTACTTC	CSATQGLGPYEQYF
TRBV7-9	TRBJ1-1	-	many	TGTGCCAGCAGCTTAGGAGCGGGGTCTGAAGCTTTCTTT	CASSLGAGSEAFF
TRBV20-1	TRBJ1-5	-	many	TGCAGTGCTAGAGATGACGACAGCCACAATCAGCCCCAGCATTTT	CSARDDDSHNQPQHF
TRBV12-3/TRBV12-4	TRBJ2-6	TRBD2	many	TGTGCCAGCAGTTTAGAAGGAAGCAGGGACTACCATCTCCCCTCTGGGGCCAACGTCCTGACTTTC	CASSLEGSRDYHLPSGANVLTF
TRBV12-3/TRBV12-4	TRBJ1-6	-	-	TGTGCCAGCAGTCACTCGATAGCGAATTCACCTCTCCACTTT	CASSHSIANSPLHF
TRBV9	TRBJ1-2	-	-	TGTGCCAGCAGGGACGAGACCAACTATGGCTACACCTTC	CASRDETNYGYTF
TRBV10-3	TRBJ2-7	-	many	TGTGCCATCAGTGATTATCTGAGCTCCTACGAGCAGTACTTC	CAISDYLSSYEQYF
TRBV4-2	TRBJ2-7	TRBD1	-	TGTGCCAGCAGCCATCAGGGGACAGGAGTCCCCGAGCAGTACTTC	CASSHQGTGVPEQYF
TRBV6-1	TRBJ2-5	-	-	TGTGCCAGCAGTGAAGCTCGCAGACCGCTACAAGAGACCCAGTACTTC	CASSEARRPLQETQYF
TRBV7-2	TRBJ2-7	-	many	TGTGCCAGCAGCGGGTCGATATTTGGGGGGGCCTGGTACGAGCAGTACTTC	CASSGSIFGGAWYEQYF